The T cell receptor (beta chain) described here comes from a study of naive and memory T cell subsets. On this clonotype itself: Its specificity is unknown.

The CDR3 contains 13 residues. V was shortened by 7 bases and J by 7 bases, with 14 bases between the two germline ends. Germline V CDR1 and CDR2: SNHLY, FYNNEI. Study outcomes and limitations: Over 85% of naive TCR sequences appeared only once after error correction, unlike memory subsets.

Both TRBC1 and TRBC2 were covered by a beta constant-region primer of two equimolar oligonucleotides. Four rounds of PCR amplified the ligated cDNA using nested alpha and beta constant-region primers plus SP2. TCRdb re-derived calls from the UMI-ligation and nested PCR reads in MiXCR, one entry per CDR3 protein. The sample yields 130,000 to 150,000 distinct CDR3 sequences, more than 15% seen once. This clonotype originated in a human donor in good health. V and J are TRBV2 and TRBJ1-5, with D perhaps TRBD1 (6 bases). Sequencing input: naive CD4+ T cells from blood. CDR3: CASTGRGAQPQHF. CDR3 nucleotide sequence: TGTGCCAGCACTGGGAGGGGGGCCCAGCCCCAGCATTTT.